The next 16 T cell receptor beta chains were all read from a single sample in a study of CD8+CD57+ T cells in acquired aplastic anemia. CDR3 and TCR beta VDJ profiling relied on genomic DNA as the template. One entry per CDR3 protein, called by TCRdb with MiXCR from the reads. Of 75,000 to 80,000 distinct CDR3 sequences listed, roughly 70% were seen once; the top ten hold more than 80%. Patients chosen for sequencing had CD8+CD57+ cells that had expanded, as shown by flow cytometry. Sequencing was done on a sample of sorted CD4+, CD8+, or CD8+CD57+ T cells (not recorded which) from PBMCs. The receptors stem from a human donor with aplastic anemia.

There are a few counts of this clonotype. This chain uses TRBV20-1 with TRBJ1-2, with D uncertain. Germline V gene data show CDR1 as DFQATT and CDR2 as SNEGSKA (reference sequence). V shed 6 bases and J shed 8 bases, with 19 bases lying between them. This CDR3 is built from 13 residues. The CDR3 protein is CSATLDTGGGYTF. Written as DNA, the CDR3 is TGCAGTGCGACCTTAGATACGGGCGGAGGCTACACCTTC.

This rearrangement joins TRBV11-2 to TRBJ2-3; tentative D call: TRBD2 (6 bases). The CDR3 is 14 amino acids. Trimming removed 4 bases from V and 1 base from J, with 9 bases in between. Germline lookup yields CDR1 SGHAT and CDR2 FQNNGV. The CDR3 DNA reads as TGTGCCAGCAGCTGGAGGGCAGGCACAGATACGCAGTATTTT. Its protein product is CASSWRAGTDTQYF.

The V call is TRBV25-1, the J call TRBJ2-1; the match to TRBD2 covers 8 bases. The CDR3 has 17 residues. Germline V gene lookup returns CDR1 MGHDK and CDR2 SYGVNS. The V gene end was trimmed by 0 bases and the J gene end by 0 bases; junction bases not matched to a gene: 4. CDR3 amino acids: CASSEYGAGGSYNEQFF. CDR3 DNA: TGTGCCAGCAGTGAATACGGTGCGGGAGGCTCCTACAATGAGCAGTTCTTC.

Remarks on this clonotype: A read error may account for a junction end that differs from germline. CDR3 region: CASSLWEGGTDAFF. As DNA, the CDR3 is TGTGCCAGCAGCTTGTGGGAAGGTGGGACTGACGCTTTCTTT. V is TRBV4-2 and J is TRBJ1-1; TRBD1 might be the D (5 bases). Looked up from germline, CDR1 is LGHNA and CDR2 is YNFKEQ. This CDR3 comprises 14 residues.

CDR3 DNA: TGTGCCAGCAGCTTAGCTGGCAGGGTAAATTCACCCCTCCACTTT. This translates into CASSLAGRVNSPLHF. J is TRBJ1-6 and V is TRBV7-2; D is possibly TRBD1 (5 bases). Trimming removed 0 bases at V and 7 bases at J, with 10 bases between. The CDR3 runs to 15 residues. CDR1 and CDR2 from the germline V gene are SGHTA and FQGNSA.

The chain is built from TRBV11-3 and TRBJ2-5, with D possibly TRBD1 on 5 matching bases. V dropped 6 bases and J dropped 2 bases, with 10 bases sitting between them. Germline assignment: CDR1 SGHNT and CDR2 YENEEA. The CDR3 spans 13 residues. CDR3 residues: CASSRQLQETQYF. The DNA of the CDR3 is TGTGCCAGCAGTCGACAGCTACAAGAGACCCAGTACTTC.

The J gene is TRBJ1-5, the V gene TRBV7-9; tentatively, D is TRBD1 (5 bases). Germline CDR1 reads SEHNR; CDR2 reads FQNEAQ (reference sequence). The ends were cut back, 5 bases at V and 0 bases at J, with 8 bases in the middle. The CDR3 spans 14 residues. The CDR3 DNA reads TGTGCCAGCAGCAAAGGGGATAGCAATCAGCCCCAGCATTTT. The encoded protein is CASSKGDSNQPQHF.

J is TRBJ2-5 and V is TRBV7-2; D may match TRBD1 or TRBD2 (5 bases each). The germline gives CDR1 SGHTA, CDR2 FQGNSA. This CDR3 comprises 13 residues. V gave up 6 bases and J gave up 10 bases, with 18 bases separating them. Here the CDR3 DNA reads TGTGCCAGCAGTAGGGACCCTCCGAGGAACCAGTACTTC. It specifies CASSRDPPRNQYF.

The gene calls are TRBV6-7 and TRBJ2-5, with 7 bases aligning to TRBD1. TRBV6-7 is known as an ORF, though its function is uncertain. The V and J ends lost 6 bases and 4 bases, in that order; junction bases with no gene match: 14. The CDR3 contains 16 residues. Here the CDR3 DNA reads TGTGCCAGCAGACCCAATAGGGGGCAGGGAATAGAGACCCAGTACTTC. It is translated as CASRPNRGQGIETQYF.

The CDR3 DNA is TGCGCCAGCAGCCAGCAGGGTATCAATTCACCCCTCCACTTT. Translation: CASSQQGINSPLHF. The V gene is TRBV4-1, the J gene TRBJ1-6, with D possibly being TRBD1 (5 bases). From germline, CDR1 is MGHRA and CDR2 YSYEKL. V lost 3 bases to trimming and J lost 7 bases, with 10 bases between them. The CDR3 length is 14 residues.

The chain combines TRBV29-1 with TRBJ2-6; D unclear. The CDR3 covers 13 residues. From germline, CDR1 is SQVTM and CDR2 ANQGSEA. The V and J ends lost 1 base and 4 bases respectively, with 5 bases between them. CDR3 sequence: CSVEGWGANVLTF. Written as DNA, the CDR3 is TGCAGCGTTGAAGGGTGGGGGGCCAACGTCCTGACTTTC.

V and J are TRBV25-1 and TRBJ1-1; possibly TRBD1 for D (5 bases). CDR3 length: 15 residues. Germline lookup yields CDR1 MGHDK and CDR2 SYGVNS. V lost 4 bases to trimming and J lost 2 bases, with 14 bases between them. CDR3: CASSARRGSNTEAFF. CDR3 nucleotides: TGTGCCAGCAGTGCCCGACGGGGGAGTAACACTGAAGCTTTCTTT.

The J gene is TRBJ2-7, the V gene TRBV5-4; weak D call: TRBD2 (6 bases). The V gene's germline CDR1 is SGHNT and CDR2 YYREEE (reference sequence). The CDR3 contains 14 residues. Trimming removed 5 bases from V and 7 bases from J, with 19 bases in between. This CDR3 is CASRSQAGAREQYF. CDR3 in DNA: TGTGCCAGCAGGAGTCAAGCGGGTGCTAGAGAGCAGTACTTC.

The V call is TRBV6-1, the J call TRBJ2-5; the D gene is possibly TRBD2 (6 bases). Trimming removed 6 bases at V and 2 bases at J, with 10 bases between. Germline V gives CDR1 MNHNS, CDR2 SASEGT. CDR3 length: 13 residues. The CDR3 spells CASSWDWQETQYF. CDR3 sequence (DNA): TGTGCCAGCAGCTGGGACTGGCAAGAGACCCAGTACTTC.

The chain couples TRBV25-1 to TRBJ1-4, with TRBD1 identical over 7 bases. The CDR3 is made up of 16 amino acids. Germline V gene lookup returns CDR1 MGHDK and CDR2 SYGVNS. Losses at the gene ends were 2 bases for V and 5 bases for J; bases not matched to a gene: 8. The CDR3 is CASSEQRGRGNEKLFF. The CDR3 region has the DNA TGTGCCAGCAGTGAACAAAGGGGCAGGGGGAATGAAAAACTGTTTTTT. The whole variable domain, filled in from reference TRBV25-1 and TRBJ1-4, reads EADIYQTPRYLVIGTGKKITLECSQTMGHDKMYWYQQDPGMELHLIHYSYGVNSTEKGDLSSESTVSRIRTEHFPLTLESARPSHTSQYLCASSEQRGRGNEKLFFGSGTQLSVL.

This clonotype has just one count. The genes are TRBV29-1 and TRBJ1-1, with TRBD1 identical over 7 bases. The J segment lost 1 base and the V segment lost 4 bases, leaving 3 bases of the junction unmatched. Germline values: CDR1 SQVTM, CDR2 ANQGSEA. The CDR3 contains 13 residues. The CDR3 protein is CSVATGTNTEAFF. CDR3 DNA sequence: TGCAGCGTTGCGACAGGGACGAACACTGAAGCTTTCTTT.